The T cell receptor (beta chain) under discussion was sequenced for a study of Ad26.COV2.S vaccination and SARS-CoV-2 variants. The method was immunoSEQ multiplex PCR; TCRdb's version includes in-frame clones alone and lacks a portion of them. The sample consists of 380,000 or so clones, about 85% of them appearing once. V gave up 4 bases and J gave up 8 bases, with 21 bases separating them. Germline V gene sequence: CDR1 SGHRS, CDR2 YFSETQ. The CDR3 contains 16 residues. Described treatment: about 20 received Ad26.COV2.S at low or high dose, single or two shots; 5 received placebo; per-sample allocation not given. Specimens were obtained on day 63 following the first vaccine or placebo injection. An adult donor aged 18-55 years was enrolled in Boston.

This TCR derives from a person between 18 and 59 years old who received the Ad26.COV2.S COVID-19 vaccine or a placebo. The chain couples TRBV5-1 to TRBJ1-4; D might be TRBD1 (6 bases). Sample: peripheral blood, taken in a trial of Ad26.COV2.S vaccine versus placebo. The CDR3 region is CASSPSGPGTQEKLFF. CDR3 in DNA: TGCGCCAGCAGCCCCTCTGGGCCAGGGACACAGGAAAAACTGTTTTTT.